One and the same sample provided the 9 T cell receptor beta chains below, sequenced in a study of T cell responses to AZD1222 COVID-19 vaccine. Here immunoSEQ multiplex PCR was the method, and the copy in TCRdb shows in-frame clones only, minus some. The sample lists approximately 110,000 clones, around 86% occurring once. The specimen comprised peripheral blood, sampled on day 0 of AZD1222 vaccination. Source of these receptors: an adult in good health.

The rearrangement joins TRBV19 to TRBJ1-5, with D unresolved. The CDR3 has 13 amino acids. Trimming removed 7 bases from V and 3 bases from J, with 10 bases in between. Germline CDR1 and CDR2: LNHDA and SQIVND (reference sequence). CDR3 DNA sequence: TGTGCCAGTAATTTGGGATTCAATCAGCCCCAGCATTTT. The encoded protein is CASNLGFNQPQHF. The full variable domain, rest sourced from reference TRBV19 and TRBJ1-5, is DGGITQSPKYLFRKEGQNVTLSCEQNLNHDAMYWYRQDPGQGLRLIYYSQIVNDFQKGDIAEGYSVSREKKESFPLTVTSAQKNPTAFYLCASNLGFNQPQHFGDGTRLSIL.

This clone was counted a single time. This sequence joins TRBV7-9 and TRBJ2-4; unclear D gene. The CDR3 has 16 amino acids. V lost 4 bases to trimming and J lost 0 bases, with 13 bases between them. The V gene's germline CDR1 is SEHNR and CDR2 FQNEAQ (reference sequence). CDR3 in amino acids: CASSSSVPIAKNIQYF. In DNA, the CDR3 is TGTGCCAGCAGCTCCTCAGTGCCTATAGCCAAAAACATTCAGTACTTC. The variable domain in full, with the rest retrieved from reference TRBV7-9 and TRBJ2-4, is DTGVSQNPRHKITKRGQNVTFRCDPISEHNRLYWYRQTLGQGPEFLTYFQNEAQLEKSRLLSDRFSAERPKGSFSTLEIQRTEQGDSAMYLCASSSSVPIAKNIQYFGAGTRLSVL.

The chain carries TRBV12-3 or TRBV12-4 and TRBJ2-7, with D unresolved. V was shortened by 6 bases and J by 7 bases, with 7 bases between the two germline ends. There are 10 residues in the CDR3. The CDR3 protein is CASSRREQYF. The CDR3 coding sequence is TGTGCCAGCAGCCGAAGAGAGCAGTACTTC.

The gene calls are TRBV19 and TRBJ2-7, with 8 bases lining up with TRBD1. Germline CDR1 is LNHDA and CDR2 is SQIVND (reference sequence). Trimming cost V 5 bases and J 6 bases; bases outside gene matches: 9. The CDR3 runs to 14 residues. CDR3 sequence reads: CASSPTITGGEQYF. CDR3 nucleotides: TGTGCCAGTAGTCCCACTATCACAGGGGGCGAGCAGTACTTC. Looking up the rest from reference TRBV19 and TRBJ2-7 gives the full variable domain: DGGITQSPKYLFRKEGQNVTLSCEQNLNHDAMYWYRQDPGQGLRLIYYSQIVNDFQKGDIAEGYSVSREKKESFPLTVTSAQKNPTAFYLCASSPTITGGEQYFGPGTRLTVT.

The rearrangement links TRBV20-1 to TRBJ1-5; 8 positions match TRBD1. The CDR3 has 14 residues. Germline assignment: CDR1 DFQATT and CDR2 SNEGSKA (reference sequence). The ends lost 3 bases at V and 6 bases at J; junction bases unmatched: 7. CDR3 sequence reads: CSASQGASGQPQHF. The CDR3 coding sequence is TGCAGTGCTAGTCAGGGGGCAAGTGGTCAGCCCCAGCATTTT.

The chain joins TRBV6-5 to TRBJ2-1; maybe TRBD1 (6 bases). Germline V gene lookup returns CDR1 MNHEY and CDR2 SVGAGI. Between the trimmed V and J ends, which lost 5 bases and 12 bases, there was a span of 11 bases. The CDR3 length is 11 residues. CDR3 sequence: CASSTGTSQFF. CDR3 in DNA: TGTGCCAGCAGTACCGGGACATCGCAGTTCTTC.

This sequence joins TRBV27 and TRBJ2-7; TRBD2 agrees at 8 bases. Germline CDR1 and CDR2: MNHEY and SMNVEV (reference sequence). J lost 4 bases, V lost 5 bases, and 10 bases had no gene match. The CDR3 loop spans 15 amino acids. CDR3 protein: CASSPRGGAGYEQYF. For the CDR3, the DNA is TGTGCCAGCAGTCCCCGGGGGGGGGCGGGATACGAGCAGTACTTC.

This chain joins TRBV7-8 and TRBJ2-7; D call uncertain. Trimming cost V 5 bases and J 0 bases, with 5 bases left between them. CDR3 length: 12 residues. CDR1 and CDR2 from the germline V gene are SGHVS and FQNEAQ. CDR3 loop: CASSPTSYEQYF. CDR3 in DNA: TGTGCCAGCAGCCCCACCTCCTACGAGCAGTACTTC.

The rearrangement joins TRBV7-8 to TRBJ2-7; possibly TRBD1 for D (5 bases). CDR1 and CDR2 from the germline V gene are SGHVS and FQNEAQ. The CDR3 has 13 residues. V dropped 5 bases and J dropped 4 bases, with 12 bases sitting between them. CDR3 sequence: CASSRNPGYEQYF. The CDR3 DNA reads TGTGCCAGCAGCCGAAACCCAGGGTACGAGCAGTACTTC.